The 32 T cell receptor beta chains in this list originate from one sample, sequenced in a study of PD-L1 blockade in urothelial cancer (dated by TCRdb to the late 2010s). The method was the immunoSEQ multiplex PCR assay. The source is immuneACCESS, and TCRdb retained only in-frame sequences with V and J called. Part of the clones is not carried over; for the studies checked, unresolved V genes explain less than half of this, and the remainder is unexplained. Recorded for this sample are more than 50,000 clones; about four fifths of them occurred a single time. Together, the top ten hold approximately 4% of the sample. Specimen: PBMCs, collected around atezolizumab (anti-PD-L1) treatment. The receptors shown here come from a man in his 70s with urothelial cancer.

The chain carries TRBV27 and TRBJ2-7; a weak D match, TRBD2 (5 bases). Germline values: CDR1 MNHEY, CDR2 SMNVEV (reference sequence). The CDR3 length is 14 residues. With 3 bases removed from V and 5 bases from J, the gap between germline ends came to 14 bases. In DNA, the CDR3 is TGTGCCAGCAGTTTCGGAGGAGCGGATGACGAGCAGTACTTC. Translated, it gives CASSFGGADDEQYF.

CDR3 region: CASSPALTIHEQYF. The CDR3 DNA is TGCGCCAGCAGCCCCGCCTTGACTATCCACGAGCAGTACTTC. V usage is TRBV4-1 and J usage is TRBJ2-7; D might be TRBD2 (5 bases). CDR3 length: 14 amino acids. The V and J ends lost 4 bases and 5 bases respectively, with 15 bases between them. CDR1 is MGHRA, CDR2 YSYEKL, per germline.

The chain employs TRBV19 and TRBJ2-1, with D tentatively TRBD1 (6 bases). Trimming shortened V by 0 bases and J by 3 bases, and 9 bases separated the two germline ends. In germline, CDR1 is LNHDA, CDR2 SQIVND (reference sequence). The length of the CDR3 is 15 residues. Here the CDR3 DNA reads TGTGCCAGTAGTATAGAAGGACAGAACTACAATGAGCAGTTCTTC. This translates into CASSIEGQNYNEQFF.

This clone was seen more than once but under ten times. This CDR3 is CASTTGLGQPQHF. The CDR3, as DNA: TGTGCCAGCACGACAGGGTTGGGTCAGCCCCAGCATTTT. The chain links TRBV2 to TRBJ1-5, with 7 bases matching TRBD1. The junction had 6 bases not matched to a gene; V was cut back by 7 bases and J by 6 bases. There are 13 residues in the CDR3. Germline CDR1 and CDR2: SNHLY and FYNNEI.

CDR3 in DNA: TGTGCCAGCAGTTCACAGGGGCCGAACTCCTACGAGCAGTACTTC. Protein sequence: CASSSQGPNSYEQYF. This sequence joins TRBV28 and TRBJ2-7; 7 nucleotides align to TRBD1. The CDR3 has 15 residues. V dropped 4 bases and J dropped 0; count of bases not matched to a gene: 6. In germline, CDR1 is MDHEN, CDR2 SYDVKM.

The genes are TRBV19 and TRBJ2-1; TRBD2 matches at 13 bases. Germline CDR1 and CDR2: LNHDA and SQIVND (reference sequence). The V segment lost 4 bases and the J segment 6 bases; nucleotides outside the gene matches: 18. The CDR3 is made up of 20 amino acids. CDR3 coding DNA: TGTGCCAGTAGTAACCGCCGGGGACTAGCGGGACCTACCGGACTCAATGAGCAGTTCTTC. Translating gives CASSNRRGLAGPTGLNEQFF.

This rearrangement joins TRBV5-8 to TRBJ1-2, with D perhaps matching TRBD1 (5 bases). Germline assignment: CDR1 SGHTS and CDR2 YDEGEE. The CDR3 length is 13 residues. V gave up 4 bases and J gave up 3 bases, with 10 bases separating them. The CDR3 is CASSKTEDYGYTF. CDR3 DNA sequence: TGTGCCAGCAGCAAGACAGAAGACTATGGCTACACCTTC.

The chain employs TRBV5-1 and TRBJ2-6, with D maybe TRBD1 (6 bases). Germline CDR1 SGHRS, CDR2 YFSETQ. The CDR3 sequence is 19 residues long. V lost 1 base and J lost 0, with 17 bases in between. Written as DNA, the CDR3 is TGCGCCAGCAGCTTGACCCTCACAGGGTCCTTCTCTGGGGCCAACGTCCTGACTTTC. Translating it yields CASSLTLTGSFSGANVLTF.

This clone was seen only once. V is TRBV5-1 and J is TRBJ2-3; D may be TRBD1 (6 bases). Trimming stripped 4 bases from V and 1 base from J, with 10 bases between. Germline assignment: CDR1 SGHRS and CDR2 YFSETQ. The CDR3 runs to 14 residues. The CDR3 region has the DNA TGCGCCAGCAGCAGAGAGGGGGGCACAGATACGCAGTATTTT. Translating it yields CASSREGGTDTQYF.

The V gene is TRBV5-4, the J gene TRBJ1-2; a possible D gene is TRBD1 (5 bases). The CDR3 totals 13 residues. The germline CDR1 and CDR2 sequences are SGHNT and YYREEE (reference sequence). V dropped 0 bases and J dropped 2 bases, with 5 bases sitting between them. The CDR3 DNA reads as TGTGCCAGCAGCTTGGACAGGAACTATGGCTACACCTTC. Its translation is CASSLDRNYGYTF.

The J gene is TRBJ2-5, the V gene TRBV2; the match to TRBD2 covers 10 bases. J lost 5 bases, V lost 4 bases, and 7 bases had no gene match. CDR1 is SNHLY and CDR2 is FYNNEI in the germline V gene. The CDR3 runs to 15 residues. The chain's CDR3 is CASSVLAGVGETQYF. CDR3 sequence (DNA): TGTGCCAGCAGTGTCCTAGCGGGAGTCGGGGAGACCCAGTACTTC.

This clone has only a few counts. V is TRBV30 and J is TRBJ2-2, with a weak D call TRBD2 (5 bases). This CDR3 region has 15 residues. Trimming shortened V by 3 bases and J by 3 bases, and 14 bases separated the two germline ends. Germline V gene lookup returns CDR1 GTSNPN and CDR2 SVGIG (reference sequence). The chain's CDR3 is CAWRKQRTYTGELFF. The CDR3 DNA reads TGTGCCTGGAGAAAACAGCGGACCTACACCGGGGAGCTGTTTTTT.

This chain uses TRBV5-1 with TRBJ1-2; no clear D gene. Germline values: CDR1 SGHRS, CDR2 YFSETQ. The CDR3 has 15 amino acids. V gave up 0 bases and J gave up 2 bases, with 11 bases separating them. The CDR3 sequence: CASSLGPRENYGYTF. The CDR3 DNA sequence: TGCGCCAGCAGCTTGGGCCCAAGGGAGAACTATGGCTACACCTTC.

The chain has TRBV9 and TRBJ2-5; TRBD2 matches at 7 bases. The V gene end was trimmed by 4 bases and the J gene end by 4 bases; junction bases not matched to a gene: 7. Germline V gene lookup returns CDR1 SGDLS and CDR2 YYNGEE. CDR3 length: 14 amino acids. The CDR3 DNA reads as TGTGCCAGCAGCCCCACTAGCGTACCAGAGACCCAGTACTTC. It translates to CASSPTSVPETQYF. The full variable domain, with the rest looked up from reference TRBV9 and TRBJ2-5, is DSGVTQTPKHLITATGQRVTLRCSPRSGDLSVYWYQQSLDQGLQFLIQYYNGEERAKGNILERFSAQQFPDLHSELNLSSLELGDSALYFCASSPTSVPETQYFGPGTRLLVL.

The rearrangement uses TRBV7-9 and TRBJ2-3; tentatively, D is TRBD1 (5 bases). V was pared by 11 bases and J by 1 base, with 13 bases between. The CDR3 is made up of 13 amino acids. From germline, CDR1 is SEHNR and CDR2 FQNEAQ (reference sequence). The CDR3 here is CAERRGGTDTQYF. The CDR3 DNA is TGTGCCGAACGTAGGGGTGGCACAGATACGCAGTATTTT.

CDR3 DNA: TGTGCCTGGAGTTCACACTTCCTCCAGGGTGGCACTGAAGCTTTCTTT. As protein: CAWSSHFLQGGTEAFF. The rearrangement uses TRBV30 and TRBJ1-1; D perhaps matches TRBD1 (5 bases). Trimming left V 2 bases short and J 4 bases short, with 20 bases between. The CDR3 loop spans 16 amino acids. The germline CDR1 and CDR2 sequences are GTSNPN and SVGIG (reference sequence).

This clone was counted a single time. CDR3 DNA: TGCGCCAGCAGCTCTACTAGCGGGAGTGATACGCAGTATTTT. This codes for CASSSTSGSDTQYF. The V call is TRBV5-1, the J call TRBJ2-3, with 11 bases fitting TRBD2. Germline lookup yields CDR1 SGHRS and CDR2 YFSETQ. The CDR3 has 14 amino acids. The V gene end was trimmed by 3 bases and the J gene end by 6 bases; junction bases not matched to a gene: 3. The full variable domain, completed using reference TRBV5-1 and TRBJ2-3, is KAGVTQTPRYLIKTRGQQVTLSCSPISGHRSVSWYQQTPGQGLQFLFEYFSETQRNKGNFPGRFSGRQFSNSRSEMNVSTLELGDSALYLCASSSTSGSDTQYFGPGTRLTVL.

The chain uses TRBV6-1 and TRBJ2-7, with unresolved D. Trimming cost V 1 base and J 2 bases, with 12 bases left between them. The V gene's germline CDR1 is MNHNS and CDR2 SASEGT. CDR3 length: 15 amino acids. The CDR3 bases are TGTGCCAGCAGTGAAGGGCAACTAACCGCCTACGAGCAGTACTTC. Its protein is CASSEGQLTAYEQYF.

The chain links TRBV7-6 to TRBJ2-7; TRBD2 aligns across 11 bases. The germline CDR1 and CDR2 sequences are SGHVS and FNYEAQ. With 7 bases clipped from V and 0 bases from J, the junction kept 5 bases outside the gene matches. CDR3 size: 15 residues. The chain's CDR3 is CASTELAGASYEQYF. DNA for the CDR3: TGTGCCAGCACTGAACTAGCGGGAGCCTCCTACGAGCAGTACTTC.

The J gene is TRBJ1-5, the V gene TRBV28; 8 bases are shared with TRBD1. The CDR3 covers 15 residues. V shed 5 bases, J shed 3 bases, and the junction held 6 bases outside the gene matches. Germline lookup yields CDR1 MDHEN and CDR2 SYDVKM. CDR3 nucleotides: TGTGCCAGCAGTCCCGGGACAGGAGTCAATCAGCCCCAGCATTTT. It encodes CASSPGTGVNQPQHF.

The chain couples TRBV4-1 to TRBJ2-7; 7 bases line up with TRBD1. Germline trimming cut 3 bases from V and 4 bases from J; bases unmatched to any gene: 9. In germline, CDR1 is MGHRA, CDR2 YSYEKL. The CDR3 extends over 15 amino acids. CDR3: CASSQDRDRGYEQYF. CDR3 coding DNA: TGCGCCAGCAGCCAGGACCGGGACAGAGGATACGAGCAGTACTTC.

This clone was picked up one time. The chain recombines TRBV19 with TRBJ1-3; no clear D gene. The CDR3 is 15 residues long. The V end was cut by 3 bases, the J end by 9 bases, with 18 bases between. Germline assignment: CDR1 LNHDA and CDR2 SQIVND (reference sequence). CDR3 nucleotides: TGTGCCAGTAGTATCACCGGGCCCCCGGAGGGCACCATATATTTT. Amino acids: CASSITGPPEGTIYF.

The chain has TRBV25-1 and TRBJ1-1; 7 bases map to TRBD1. The CDR3 has 15 amino acids. CDR1 and CDR2 from the germline V gene are MGHDK and SYGVNS. Trimming at V came to 1 base and at J to 1 base, leaving 3 bases not matched to a gene. The CDR3: CASSESGGWNTEAFF. The DNA of the CDR3 is TGTGCCAGCAGTGAATCAGGGGGATGGAACACTGAAGCTTTCTTT.

J is TRBJ1-5 and V is TRBV5-1; 9 nucleotides line up with TRBD1. The germline CDR1 and CDR2 sequences are SGHRS and YFSETQ. This CDR3 has 16 amino acids. Germline trimming cut 0 bases from V and 0 bases from J; bases unmatched to any gene: 1. The CDR3 DNA sequence: TGCGCCAGCAGCTTGGACAGGGGGCTTAGCAATCAGCCCCAGCATTTT. Translation gives CASSLDRGLSNQPQHF.

V is TRBV5-1 and J is TRBJ2-7, with 12 bases matching TRBD1. V was clipped by 3 bases and J by 5 bases; unmatched bases: 6. Germline V CDR1 and CDR2: SGHRS, YFSETQ. This CDR3 spans 15 amino acids. CDR3 sequence reads: CASSWGDRGPNEQYF. The CDR3 DNA reads as TGCGCCAGCAGCTGGGGGGACAGGGGGCCAAACGAGCAGTACTTC. The full variable domain, its missing parts supplied by reference TRBV5-1 and TRBJ2-7, is KAGVTQTPRYLIKTRGQQVTLSCSPISGHRSVSWYQQTPGQGLQFLFEYFSETQRNKGNFPGRFSGRQFSNSRSEMNVSTLELGDSALYLCASSWGDRGPNEQYFGPGTRLTVT.

As regards this clone: Other DNA sequences in this sample translate to the same CDR3. J is TRBJ2-1 and V is TRBV9; 7 bases agree with TRBD2. The CDR3 consists of 15 residues. The germline CDR1 and CDR2 sequences are SGDLS and YYNGEE. Germline trimming cut 4 bases from V and 0 bases from J; bases unmatched to any gene: 4. CDR3 in DNA: TGTGCCAGCAGCCCCCGACTAGCCTCCTACAATGAGCAGTTCTTC. It encodes CASSPRLASYNEQFF.

This rearrangement joins TRBV6-6 to TRBJ2-7, with TRBD1 as a possible D gene (5 bases). Per the germline V gene, CDR1 is MNHNY and CDR2 is SVGAGI (reference sequence). V was shortened by 5 bases and J by 5 bases, with 10 bases between the two germline ends. This CDR3 is built from 12 residues. CDR3 residues: CASSPRTNEQYF. The DNA of the CDR3 is TGTGCCAGCAGTCCCCGGACAAACGAGCAGTACTTC.

The rearrangement joins TRBV5-1 to TRBJ2-2; 13 bases line up with TRBD2. V was clipped by 5 bases and J by 4 bases; unmatched bases: 14. CDR3 size: 19 residues. Germline V gene sequence: CDR1 SGHRS, CDR2 YFSETQ. The CDR3: CASSSPGTSGMIGTGELFF. The DNA for the CDR3 is TGCGCCAGCAGTTCCCCCGGGACTAGCGGGATGATAGGCACCGGGGAGCTGTTTTTT.

This clone came up many times. The chain employs TRBV9 and TRBJ2-4, with TRBD2 matching 7 bases. CDR3 size: 12 residues. Germline lookup yields CDR1 SGDLS and CDR2 YYNGEE. V shed 4 bases and J 8 bases; nucleotides not matched to a gene: 3. The CDR3 DNA follows: TGTGCCAGCAGCCAAACTAGCGACATTCAGTACTTC. Its protein product is CASSQTSDIQYF.

The chain carries TRBV10-1 and TRBJ2-7, with D perhaps TRBD1 (6 bases). Germline V lookup: CDR1 WNHNN, CDR2 SYGVQD (reference sequence). V lost 5 bases and J 9 bases, leaving 14 bases between the germline ends. CDR3 size: 12 residues. The CDR3 loop is CASSQTGSRQYF. CDR3 nucleotide sequence: TGCGCCAGCAGTCAGACAGGTTCGAGGCAGTACTTC.

This clone appeared a few times. This chain connects TRBV7-2 to TRBJ1-2; D not certain. CDR3 length: 15 amino acids. V was cut by 1 base and J by 2 bases, with 11 bases left in between. Germline V CDR1 and CDR2: SGHTA, FQGNSA. CDR3 in amino acids: CASSLVSAGNYGYTF. CDR3 coding DNA: TGTGCCAGCAGCTTAGTCTCGGCAGGCAACTATGGCTACACCTTC.

This chain connects TRBV28 to TRBJ1-2; D is perhaps TRBD1 (5 bases). The ends were cut back, 3 bases at V and 3 bases at J, with 11 bases in the middle. CDR3 length: 14 residues. The germline gives CDR1 MDHEN, CDR2 SYDVKM. CDR3 sequence (DNA): TGTGCCAGCAGTTTGGTCAGGGTAGACTATGGCTACACCTTC. This sequence encodes CASSLVRVDYGYTF.